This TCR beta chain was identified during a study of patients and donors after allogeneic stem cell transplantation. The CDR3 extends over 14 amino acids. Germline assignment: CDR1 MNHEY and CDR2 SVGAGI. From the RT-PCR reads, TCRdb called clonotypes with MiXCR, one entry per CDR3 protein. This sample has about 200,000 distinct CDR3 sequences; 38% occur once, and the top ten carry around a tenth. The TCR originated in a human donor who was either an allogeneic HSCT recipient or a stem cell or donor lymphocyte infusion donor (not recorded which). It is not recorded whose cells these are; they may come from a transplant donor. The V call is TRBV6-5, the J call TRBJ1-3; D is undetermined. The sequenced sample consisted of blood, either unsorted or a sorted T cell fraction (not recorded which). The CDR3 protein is CGAKRGLAGNTIYF. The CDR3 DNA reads TGTGGGGCGAAGCGAGGCCTAGCTGGAAACACCATATATTTT.